A selection of T cell receptor beta chains follows, all from one sample in a study of early T cells in non-severe SARS-CoV-2 infection. A single record per CDR3 protein comes from TCRdb applying MiXCR to the 5' RACE reads. The table lists over 50,000 distinct CDR3 sequences, approximately 9% of them singletons. The specimen sequenced was whole blood. The receptor set was obtained from an adult who was a healthcare worker with PCR-confirmed SARS-CoV-2 infection or an uninfected control (not recorded which). Both conserved end residues are part of each CDR3. The D gene is left open where the match is weak. The size of a clone is reported for some rows only, either as once, few or many, or as a class for expanded clones.

D: NA
J: TRBJ1-6
V: TRBV9
size: few
CDR3: CASSVVAGPNSPLHF
DNA: TGTGCCAGCAGCGTAGTAGCAGGGCCTAATTCACCCCTCCACTTT

D: NA
J: TRBJ1-4
V: TRBV7-6
size: NA
CDR3: CASSRTFDRGEKLFF
DNA: TGTGCCAGCAGCCGGACTTTTGACAGAGGAGAAAAACTGTTTTTT

D: NA
J: TRBJ2-4
V: TRBV4-1
size: many
CDR3: CASSQGLGAKNIQYF
DNA: TGCGCCAGCAGCCAGGGGTTGGGGGCCAAAAACATTCAGTACTTC

D: TRBD1
J: TRBJ2-1
V: TRBV11-2
size: NA
CDR3: CASSSRTGNYNEQFF
DNA: TGTGCCAGCAGCTCCCGGACAGGAAACTACAATGAGCAGTTCTTC

D: TRBD1
J: TRBJ1-6
V: TRBV20-1
size: NA
CDR3: CSARGQGAGNSPLHF
DNA: TGCAGTGCTAGAGGACAGGGGGCAGGAAATTCACCCCTCCACTTT

D: TRBD1
J: TRBJ2-1
V: TRBV5-6
size: many
CDR3: CASSLGWTGVKNEQFF
DNA: TGTGCCAGCAGCTTGGGCTGGACAGGGGTAAAGAATGAGCAGTTCTTC

D: NA
J: TRBJ1-1
V: TRBV12-3/TRBV12-4
size: many
CDR3: CASTSQGNTEAFF
DNA: TGTGCCAGCACCTCACAGGGGAACACTGAAGCTTTCTTT

D: NA
J: TRBJ2-1
V: TRBV6-2/TRBV6-3
size: few
CDR3: CASADTLNEQFF
DNA: TGTGCCAGCGCCGACACCCTCAATGAGCAGTTCTTC

D: NA
J: TRBJ2-1
V: TRBV4-1
size: NA
CDR3: CASSQALGSQEEQFF
DNA: TGCGCCAGCAGCCAAGCATTAGGTTCACAAGAGGAGCAGTTCTTC

D: NA
J: TRBJ2-1
V: TRBV2
size: few
CDR3: CASNRDGGSYNEQFF
DNA: TGTGCCAGCAATCGGGACGGGGGCTCCTACAATGAGCAGTTCTTC

D: NA
J: TRBJ1-5
V: TRBV20-1
size: many
CDR3: CSAAVGNQPQHF
DNA: TGCAGTGCAGCCGTAGGGAATCAGCCCCAGCATTTT

D: NA
J: TRBJ1-2
V: TRBV6-1
size: few
CDR3: CASRRQALSNGYTF
DNA: TGTGCCAGCAGAAGACAAGCCCTATCTAATGGCTACACCTTC

D: NA
J: TRBJ1-6
V: TRBV3-1
size: many
CDR3: CASSQRTYNSPLHF
DNA: TGTGCCAGCAGCCAAAGAACCTATAATTCACCCCTCCACTTT

D: NA
J: TRBJ2-4
V: TRBV19
size: NA
CDR3: CASSSTALGSGVTAKNIQYF
DNA: TGTGCCAGTAGTAGTACAGCTCTCGGGAGTGGAGTGACGGCCAAAAACATTCAGTACTTC

D: NA
J: TRBJ2-2
V: TRBV21-1
size: few
CDR3: CASSSPPGARGGSYTGELFF
DNA: TGTGCCAGCAGCAGCCCCCCGGGTGCGCGGGGCGGGTCATACACCGGGGAGCTGTTTTTT

D: NA
J: TRBJ1-1
V: TRBV30
size: NA
CDR3: CAWSVLGSGSPHEAFF
DNA: TGTGCCTGGAGTGTATTGGGTTCAGGCTCACCTCATGAAGCTTTCTTT

D: NA
J: TRBJ1-1
V: TRBV7-6
size: NA
CDR3: CASSPTPQHESEAFF
DNA: TGTGCCAGCAGCCCAACTCCCCAACACGAATCGGAAGCTTTCTTT

D: TRBD1
J: TRBJ1-1
V: TRBV28
size: NA
CDR3: CASSLGVTGSFGAFF
DNA: TGTGCCAGCAGTTTAGGTGTGACAGGGAGTTTTGGAGCTTTCTTT

D: TRBD2
J: TRBJ2-2
V: TRBV24-1
size: few
CDR3: CATSAQGTRNTGELFF
DNA: TGTGCCACCAGTGCCCAGGGGACTAGGAACACCGGGGAGCTGTTTTTT

D: TRBD2
J: TRBJ2-6
V: TRBV7-2
size: few
CDR3: CASSLLAGKASGANVLTF
DNA: TGTGCCAGCAGCTTGCTAGCGGGGAAAGCTTCTGGGGCCAACGTCCTGACTTTC

D: NA
J: TRBJ1-1
V: TRBV12-3/TRBV12-4
size: NA
CDR3: CASTPHENTEAFF
DNA: TGTGCCAGCACCCCACACGAAAACACTGAAGCTTTCTTT

D: TRBD1
J: TRBJ2-1
V: TRBV12-3/TRBV12-4
size: many
CDR3: CASSLPGQGLIGEQFF
DNA: TGTGCCAGCAGTTTACCGGGACAGGGGTTAATTGGTGAGCAGTTCTTC

D: NA
J: TRBJ1-1
V: TRBV7-9
size: many
CDR3: CASSLSAANTEAFF
DNA: TGTGCCAGCAGCTTATCCGCTGCTAACACTGAAGCTTTCTTT

D: NA
J: TRBJ2-6
V: TRBV12-3/TRBV12-4
size: NA
CDR3: CASGPTGYGANVLTF
DNA: TGTGCCAGCGGCCCAACAGGGTATGGGGCCAACGTCCTGACTTTC

D: NA
J: TRBJ2-3
V: TRBV5-1
size: many
CDR3: CASSFWQVMDTQYF
DNA: TGCGCCAGCAGCTTTTGGCAGGTTATGGATACGCAGTATTTT

D: TRBD1
J: TRBJ1-1
V: TRBV9
size: few
CDR3: CASSPRTGTGGTEAFF
DNA: TGTGCCAGCAGCCCCCGAACCGGGACAGGGGGTACTGAAGCTTTCTTT

D: TRBD1
J: TRBJ2-4
V: TRBV2
size: once
CDR3: CASHRDRGVTGPKNIQYF
DNA: TGTGCCAGCCACCGGGACAGGGGGGTTACGGGCCCGAAAAACATTCAGTACTTC

D: NA
J: TRBJ1-5
V: TRBV7-2
size: few
CDR3: CASSLALGYQPQHF
DNA: TGTGCCAGCAGCTTAGCGCTAGGGTATCAGCCCCAGCATTTT

D: TRBD1
J: TRBJ2-1
V: TRBV11-2
size: few
CDR3: CAGGPELRDRGNEQFF
DNA: TGTGCCGGGGGGCCTGAGCTCCGGGACAGGGGGAATGAGCAGTTCTTC

D: NA
J: TRBJ1-1
V: TRBV11-1
size: many
CDR3: CASSLGVRQSRGNTEAFF
DNA: TGTGCCAGCAGCTTAGGTGTGCGGCAGTCCCGGGGTAACACTGAAGCTTTCTTT

D: TRBD2
J: TRBJ2-1
V: TRBV20-1
size: NA
CDR3: CSARDSAGGPNEQFF
DNA: TGCAGTGCTAGAGATTCCGCGGGGGGACCGAATGAGCAGTTCTTC

D: NA
J: TRBJ1-2
V: TRBV7-2
size: NA
CDR3: CASSPGTVYGYTF
DNA: TGTGCCAGCAGCCCGGGGACGGTATATGGCTACACCTTC

D: NA
J: TRBJ2-2
V: TRBV11-1
size: NA
CDR3: CASSFNSATGELFF
DNA: TGTGCCAGCAGCTTCAACAGCGCCACCGGGGAGCTGTTTTTT

D: TRBD2
J: TRBJ2-3
V: TRBV7-3
size: NA
CDR3: CASSFSGGDTQYF
DNA: TGTGCCAGCAGCTTTAGCGGGGGTGATACGCAGTATTTT

D: NA
J: TRBJ1-1
V: TRBV11-2
size: NA
CDR3: CASSPTFGDISTEAFF
DNA: TGTGCCAGCAGCCCGACCTTCGGGGACATCAGCACTGAAGCTTTCTTT

D: NA
J: TRBJ1-2
V: TRBV27
size: NA
CDR3: CASSLSAQANYGYTF
DNA: TGTGCCAGCAGTTTATCGGCGCAGGCCAACTATGGCTACACCTTC

D: NA
J: TRBJ2-5
V: TRBV2
size: few
CDR3: CASRRLQSQETQYF
DNA: TGTGCCAGCAGAAGGTTACAGAGCCAAGAGACCCAGTACTTC

D: TRBD2
J: TRBJ2-2
V: TRBV4-1
size: NA
CDR3: CASSQDPSGGTGELFF
DNA: TGCGCCAGCAGCCAAGATCCCAGCGGGGGTACCGGGGAGCTGTTTTTT

D: NA
J: TRBJ1-5
V: TRBV12-3/TRBV12-4
size: many
CDR3: CASSLSRASQHF
DNA: TGTGCCAGCAGTTTGTCCCGGGCGAGTCAGCATTTT